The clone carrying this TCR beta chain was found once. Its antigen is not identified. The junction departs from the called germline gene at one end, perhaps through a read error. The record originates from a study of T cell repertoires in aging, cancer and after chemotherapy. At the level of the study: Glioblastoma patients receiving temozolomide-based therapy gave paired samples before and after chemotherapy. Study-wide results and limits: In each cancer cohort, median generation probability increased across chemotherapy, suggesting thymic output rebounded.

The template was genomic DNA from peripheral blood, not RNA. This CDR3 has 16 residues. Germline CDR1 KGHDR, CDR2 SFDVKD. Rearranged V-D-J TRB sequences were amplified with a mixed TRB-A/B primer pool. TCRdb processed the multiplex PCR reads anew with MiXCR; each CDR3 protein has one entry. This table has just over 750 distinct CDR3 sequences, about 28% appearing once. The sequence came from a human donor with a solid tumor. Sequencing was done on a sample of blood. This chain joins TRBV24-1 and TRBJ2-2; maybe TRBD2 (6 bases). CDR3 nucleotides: TGTGCCACCGAGCGTGGTAGGGAGGTCGGGACCGGGGAGCTGTTATTT. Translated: CATERGREVGTGELLF.